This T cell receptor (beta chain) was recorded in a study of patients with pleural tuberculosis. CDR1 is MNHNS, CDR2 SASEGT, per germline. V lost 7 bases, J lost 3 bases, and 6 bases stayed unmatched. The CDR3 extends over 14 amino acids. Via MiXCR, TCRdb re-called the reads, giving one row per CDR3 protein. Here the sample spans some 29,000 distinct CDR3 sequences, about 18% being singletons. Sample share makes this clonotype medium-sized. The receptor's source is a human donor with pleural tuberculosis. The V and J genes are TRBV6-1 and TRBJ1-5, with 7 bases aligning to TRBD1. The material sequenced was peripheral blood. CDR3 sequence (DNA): TGTGCCAGCACCGACGACAGGGACAATCAGCCCCAGCATTTT. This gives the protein CASTDDRDNQPQHF.